Presented here are 28 T cell receptor beta chains from one specimen sequenced in a study of identical twins. Using its own MiXCR run on the 5' RACE reads, TCRdb lists one record per CDR3 protein. The data hold hundreds of thousands of distinct CDR3 sequences, with about 20% observed a single time. In addition, the sample was reused for a study of T cells expressing NK-cell markers.

Source material: PBMCs. The receptors originated from a woman younger than 35 in good health.

This clonotype was observed a few times. The chain couples TRBV29-1 to TRBJ1-1; no firm D call. The V end was cut by 3 bases, the J end by 0 bases, with 8 bases between. Germline CDR1 is SQVTM and CDR2 is ANQGSEA. The CDR3 contains 13 residues. The chain's CDR3 is CSVDRDLNTEAFF. DNA of the CDR3: TGCAGCGTTGATAGAGATTTGAACACTGAAGCTTTCTTT.

CDR3 residues: CATSERADYGYTF. CDR3 sequence (DNA): TGTGCCACCAGTGAACGGGCTGATTATGGCTACACCTTC. The genes are TRBV24-1 and TRBJ1-2, with D unresolved. The CDR3 sequence is 13 residues long. Germline CDR1 and CDR2: KGHDR and SFDVKD. Trimming pared 4 bases from V and 5 bases from J, leaving 10 bases between.

Many counts were recorded for this clonotype. The chain links TRBV30 to TRBJ2-1, with unresolved D. There are 12 residues in the CDR3. CDR1 is GTSNPN, CDR2 SVGIG, per germline (reference sequence). V lost 0 bases and J lost 2, with 2 bases in between. As DNA, the CDR3 is TGTGCCTGGAGTGTCGCCTACAATGAGCAGTTCTTC. Amino acids: CAWSVAYNEQFF.

The chain carries TRBV29-1 and TRBJ2-3; D not certain. In germline, CDR1 is SQVTM, CDR2 ANQGSEA. Trimming cost V 0 bases and J 7 bases, with 8 bases left between them. The CDR3 totals 12 residues. The CDR3 protein is CSVEEGKNTQYF. DNA of the CDR3: TGCAGCGTTGAAGAGGGAAAGAATACGCAGTATTTT.

This clonotype has more than one count but fewer than ten. The genes are TRBV29-1 and TRBJ2-1; 7 bases line up with TRBD2. The CDR3 spans 14 residues. The V gene's germline CDR1 is SQVTM and CDR2 ANQGSEA. Unmatched junction bases numbered 10, after V lost 7 bases and J lost 4 bases. CDR3 DNA sequence: TGCAGCGACGTCAAAAGCGGGGTTTACAATGAGCAGTTCTTC. Encoded protein: CSDVKSGVYNEQFF.

This clonotype was recorded a few times. The rearrangement joins TRBV6-1 to TRBJ2-7; tentatively, D is TRBD1 or TRBD2 (5 bases each). CDR1 MNHNS and CDR2 SASEGT come from the germline V gene. The ends were cut back, 6 bases at V and 4 bases at J, with 19 bases in the middle. CDR3 length: 15 amino acids. For the CDR3, the DNA is TGTGCCAGCAGCCGACCGGCCGACGGGGCATACGAGCAGTACTTC. Translating gives CASSRPADGAYEQYF.

The DNA of the CDR3 is TGTGCCAGCAGCCCTTTAATTTCGAACACCGGGGAGCTGTTTTTT. Translating it yields CASSPLISNTGELFF. The chain has TRBV11-2 and TRBJ2-2; D call uncertain. CDR3 length: 15 residues. The V end lost 5 bases, the J end lost 0 bases, and 10 bases lay between the germline ends. The germline V gene encodes CDR1 SGHAT and CDR2 FQNNGV.

Ten or more counts support this clonotype. The rearrangement links TRBV7-7 to TRBJ2-7; possible D gene TRBD2, 6 bases. Germline V lookup: CDR1 SSHAT, CDR2 FNYEAQ (reference sequence). The CDR3 loop spans 14 amino acids. Trimming took 1 base from V and 5 from J, leaving 12 bases between them. CDR3 DNA sequence: TGTGCCAGCAGCTTAGACGGGAGCCTCGACGAGCAGTACTTC. This sequence encodes CASSLDGSLDEQYF.

This clonotype appeared a few times. The V gene is TRBV9, the J gene TRBJ1-1; tentatively, D is TRBD1 (6 bases). The V gene lost 9 bases and the J gene lost 4 bases, with 16 bases spanning the gap. In germline, CDR1 is SGDLS, CDR2 YYNGEE. This CDR3 region has 13 residues. For the CDR3, the DNA is TGTGCCACCAGTGTGGGGGGCGGCACTGAAGCTTTCTTT. It yields the protein CATSVGGGTEAFF. The variable domain in full, completed from reference TRBV9 and TRBJ1-1, reads DSGVTQTPKHLITATGQRVTLRCSPRSGDLSVYWYQQSLDQGLQFLIQYYNGEERAKGNILERFSAQQFPDLHSELNLSSLELGDSALYFCATSVGGGTEAFFGQGTRLTVV.

The DNA of the CDR3 is TGCAGTGCTTCGCCTTACCCCGGGGGAATAGGCCAAGAGACCCAGTACTTC. Its protein product is CSASPYPGGIGQETQYF. The chain employs TRBV20-1 and TRBJ2-5, with a weak D call TRBD2 (6 bases). CDR3 length equals 17 residues. Trimming stripped 5 bases from V and 1 base from J, with 23 bases between. Germline V gives CDR1 DFQATT, CDR2 SNEGSKA (reference sequence).

The V and J genes are TRBV7-2 and TRBJ2-2, with TRBD2 as a possible D gene (5 bases). The CDR3 sequence is 16 residues long. Germline V lookup: CDR1 SGHTA, CDR2 FQGNSA. V was cut by 2 bases and J by 5 bases, with 15 bases left in between. This CDR3 is CASSLSSPSVTGELFF. CDR3 nucleotide sequence: TGTGCCAGCAGCTTATCTAGCCCTTCCGTTACCGGGGAGCTGTTTTTT.

There are a few counts of this clonotype. This rearrangement joins TRBV6-5 to TRBJ2-3; D perhaps matches TRBD2 (6 bases). The CDR3 length is 12 residues. The germline V gene encodes CDR1 MNHEY and CDR2 SVGAGI. Trimming removed 8 bases from V and 4 bases from J, with 10 bases in between. The CDR3 nucleotides are TGTGCCAGCTGGGACTGGCCAGATACGCAGTATTTT. This gives the protein CASWDWPDTQYF.

The chain links TRBV12-3 or TRBV12-4 to TRBJ2-1; D possibly uses TRBD1 or TRBD2 (5 bases each). Trimming shortened V by 2 bases and J by 7 bases, and 15 bases separated the two germline ends. The CDR3 totals 15 residues. DNA of the CDR3: TGTGCCAGCAGTTTATCGGGGCAGGGTGGTAATGAGCAGTTCTTC. This gives the protein CASSLSGQGGNEQFF.

In this sample, this clonotype turned up a few times. The gene calls are TRBV10-3 and TRBJ2-3, with TRBD2 matching 7 bases. J lost 2 bases, V lost 8 bases, and 4 bases had no gene match. CDR3 length: 13 amino acids. The germline gives CDR1 ENHRY, CDR2 SYGVKD. The CDR3 DNA sequence: TGTGCCATCCGGGGGGAATTCACAGATACGCAGTATTTT. Its translation: CAIRGEFTDTQYF.

This clonotype showed up just a few times. CDR3 loop: CASSNRDRGRTEAFF. DNA for the CDR3: TGTGCCAGCAGTAACCGGGACAGGGGGCGCACTGAAGCTTTCTTT. The J gene is TRBJ1-1, the V gene TRBV12-3 or TRBV12-4; 12 nucleotides align to TRBD1. The CDR3 contains 15 residues. J gave up 4 bases and V 5 bases, and 5 bases lay outside the gene matches.

This clonotype was observed a handful of times. This sequence joins TRBV20-1 and TRBJ2-3; D call uncertain. Trimming cost V 3 bases and J 2 bases, with 6 bases left between them. The CDR3 extends over 12 amino acids. Germline CDR1 and CDR2: DFQATT and SNEGSKA (reference sequence). The CDR3 DNA reads TGCAGTGCTAGCACCTCCACAGATACGCAGTATTTT. Translation gives CSASTSTDTQYF.

The gene calls are TRBV29-1 and TRBJ1-1; D not resolved. V was clipped by 3 bases and J by 3 bases, with 17 bases between them. Germline lookup yields CDR1 SQVTM and CDR2 ANQGSEA. The CDR3 is 15 amino acids. CDR3 amino acids: CSVDGRLTVDTEAFF. As DNA, the CDR3 is TGCAGCGTTGATGGGAGGCTAACGGTTGACACTGAAGCTTTCTTT.

This clonotype was counted many times. V is TRBV7-8 and J is TRBJ1-1; no firm D call. V shed 1 base and J shed 6 bases, with 12 bases lying between them. Germline loops: CDR1 SGHVS, CDR2 FQNEAQ. This CDR3 comprises 14 residues. The CDR3 region is CASSLGRRRAEAFF. CDR3 coding DNA: TGTGCCAGCAGCTTAGGCCGGCGGAGGGCTGAAGCTTTCTTT.

The chain is built from TRBV20-1 and TRBJ2-7; 7 nucleotides line up with TRBD2. With V trimmed by 0 bases and J by 3 bases, 17 bases remained unmatched. From germline, CDR1 is DFQATT and CDR2 SNEGSKA (reference sequence). The CDR3 sequence is 18 residues long. In DNA form, the CDR3 reads TGCAGTGCTAGAGATCAGTTTGCCGGGGGACTATTAAACTACGAGCAGTACTTC. This codes for CSARDQFAGGLLNYEQYF.

The sample holds a few counts of this clonotype. The V and J genes are TRBV29-1 and TRBJ1-2; D unresolved. Germline values: CDR1 SQVTM, CDR2 ANQGSEA. V lost 1 base, J lost 1 base, and 13 bases lay in between. This CDR3 region has 15 residues. The CDR3 DNA sequence: TGCAGCGTTGAAGGGCCGCTGGACTTTAACTATGGCTACACCTTC. It encodes CSVEGPLDFNYGYTF.

This clonotype showed up just a few times. V gene TRBV12-3 or TRBV12-4 combines with J gene TRBJ2-5; D perhaps matches TRBD1 (6 bases). V was cut by 6 bases and J by 6 bases, with 14 bases left in between. This CDR3 has 13 amino acids. The CDR3 DNA reads TGTGCCAGCAGCCCTAACACAGGGAAGACCCAGTACTTC. Amino acids: CASSPNTGKTQYF.

This clonotype was counted only a few times. This CDR3 reads CSVMRGGRPNNEQFF. The CDR3, as DNA: TGCAGTGTAATGCGGGGGGGGAGGCCCAACAATGAGCAGTTCTTC. The chain joins TRBV20-1 to TRBJ2-1; 9 bases map to TRBD2. The CDR3 spans 15 residues. CDR1 and CDR2 (germline): DFQATT, SNEGSKA (reference sequence). V was pared by 7 bases and J by 5 bases, with 12 bases of the junction left unmatched.

The genes are TRBV6-2 or TRBV6-3 and TRBJ2-5; D gene uncertain. Per the germline V gene, CDR1 is MNHEY and CDR2 is SVGEGT. The CDR3 extends over 16 amino acids. The germline V and J ends were trimmed by 3 bases and 6 bases, with 20 bases remaining between them. The CDR3 bases are TGTGCCAGCAGTTATAGGTACCATAGAGCCGTGCAGACCCAGTACTTC. This gives the protein CASSYRYHRAVQTQYF.

In this sample, this clonotype turned up many times. The J gene is TRBJ2-5, the V gene TRBV9, with 8 nucleotides matching TRBD2. V was pared by 4 bases and J by 4 bases, with 3 bases of the junction left unmatched. In germline, CDR1 is SGDLS, CDR2 YYNGEE. This CDR3 spans 13 amino acids. The CDR3 spells CASSPGGRETQYF. The CDR3 DNA is TGTGCCAGCAGCCCGGGGGGGAGAGAGACCCAGTACTTC.

There are a few counts of this clonotype. The rearrangement uses TRBV4-1 and TRBJ2-3; D not certain. The CDR3 consists of 15 residues. Deletions cut 0 bases from V and 0 bases from J, with 7 bases between. Germline V lookup: CDR1 MGHRA, CDR2 YSYEKL. CDR3 loop: CASSQDVYSTDTQYF. The CDR3 DNA is TGCGCCAGCAGCCAAGATGTCTATAGCACAGATACGCAGTATTTT.

CDR3 sequence reads: CASSSGLFGTDTQYF. Here the CDR3 DNA reads TGTGCCAGCAGCTCCGGACTATTTGGCACAGATACGCAGTATTTT. V usage is TRBV5-6 and J usage is TRBJ2-3, with D perhaps TRBD2 (6 bases). This CDR3 contains 15 residues. The germline V gene has CDR1 SGHDT and CDR2 YYEEEE. The V and J ends lost 3 bases and 1 base respectively, with 12 bases between them.

The J gene is TRBJ2-1, the V gene TRBV4-1; a possible D gene is TRBD2 (7 bases). The V gene's germline CDR1 is MGHRA and CDR2 YSYEKL. The CDR3 covers 14 residues. Trimming took 3 bases from V and 7 from J, leaving 13 bases between them. The CDR3 is CASSHRGGGNEQFF. The CDR3 DNA follows: TGCGCCAGCAGCCATCGAGGGGGGGGTAATGAGCAGTTCTTC.

In its sample, this clonotype was seen a few times. The chain uses TRBV6-1 and TRBJ1-6; D is unclear. Germline values: CDR1 MNHNS, CDR2 SASEGT. The CDR3 has 15 amino acids. Between the trimmed V and J ends, which lost 8 bases and 7 bases, there was a span of 18 bases. CDR3: CASATVNPANSPLHF. CDR3 DNA sequence: TGTGCCAGCGCCACAGTCAACCCTGCAAATTCACCCCTCCACTTT.